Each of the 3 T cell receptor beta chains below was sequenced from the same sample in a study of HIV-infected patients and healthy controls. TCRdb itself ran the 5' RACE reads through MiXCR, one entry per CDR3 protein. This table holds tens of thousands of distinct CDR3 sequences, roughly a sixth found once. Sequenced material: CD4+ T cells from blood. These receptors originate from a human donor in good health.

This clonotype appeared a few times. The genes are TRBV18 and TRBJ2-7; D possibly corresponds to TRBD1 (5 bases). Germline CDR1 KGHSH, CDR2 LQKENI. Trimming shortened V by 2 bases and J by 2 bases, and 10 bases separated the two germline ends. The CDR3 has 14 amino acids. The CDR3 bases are TGTGCCAGCTCACCAGGGGCAAGTACCTACGAGCAGTACTTC. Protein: CASSPGASTYEQYF. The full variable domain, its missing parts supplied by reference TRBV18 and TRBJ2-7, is NAGVMQNPRHLVRRRGQEARLRCSPMKGHSHVYWYRQLPEEGLKFMVYLQKENIIDESGMPKERFSAEFPKEGPSILRIQQVVRGDSAAYFCASSPGASTYEQYFGPGTRLTVT.

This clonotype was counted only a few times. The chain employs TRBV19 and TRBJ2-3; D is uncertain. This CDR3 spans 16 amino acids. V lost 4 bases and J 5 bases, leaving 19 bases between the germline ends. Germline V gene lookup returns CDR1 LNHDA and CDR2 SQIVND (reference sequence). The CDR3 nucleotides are TGTGCCAGTAGTAAAACTCCATTTACGCCTCGAGATACGCAGTATTTT. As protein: CASSKTPFTPRDTQYF.

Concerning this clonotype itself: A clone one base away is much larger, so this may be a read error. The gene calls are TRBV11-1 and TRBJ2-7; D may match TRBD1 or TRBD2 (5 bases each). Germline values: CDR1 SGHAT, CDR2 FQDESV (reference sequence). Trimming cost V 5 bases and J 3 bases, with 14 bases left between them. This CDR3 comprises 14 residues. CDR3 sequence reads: CASSNRDDDYEQYF. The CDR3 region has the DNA TGTGCCAGCAGCAACCGGGACGACGACTACGAGCAGTACTTC.